Presented here are 28 T cell receptor beta chains from one specimen sequenced in a study of response to subunit inactivated influenza vaccine (dated by TCRdb to the late 2010s). Preparation of the library involved RT-PCR. Sequencing used an Illumina HiSeq 2500. TCRdb redid the processing of the public reads, applying fastp at Q25 and MiXCR, and retained in-frame beta chains. Each CDR3 protein appears once, grouped with its most common genes and DNA. The sample table records fewer than 400,000 distinct CDR3 sequences; roughly a fifth of these occur just once. The top ten clones comprise roughly 10% of the sample. The sequencing here drew on PBMCs from blood, taken about 20 months after vaccination. The source is a man in his fifties or sixties who received an inactivated influenza vaccine. Donor details come from another sample of the same person, matched by shared clones.

The chain carries TRBV6-5 and TRBJ2-3; D not resolved. Germline loops: CDR1 MNHEY, CDR2 SVGAGI. The V and J ends lost 4 bases and 2 bases respectively, with 10 bases between them. This CDR3 comprises 14 residues. The CDR3 sequence: CASSSTATTDTQYF. The DNA of the CDR3 is TGTGCCAGCAGTTCCACAGCAACCACAGATACGCAGTATTTT.

This clonotype has just a few counts. The gene calls are TRBV2 and TRBJ2-7; 7 nucleotides agree with TRBD1. Germline V gives CDR1 SNHLY, CDR2 FYNNEI. With V trimmed by 2 bases and J by 0 bases, 13 bases remained unmatched. The CDR3 loop spans 18 amino acids. DNA of the CDR3: TGTGCCAGCAGTGAAAAATCGGCAGGGGGATTCAGCTCCTACGAGCAGTACTTC. Residues: CASSEKSAGGFSSYEQYF. Based on the CDR3 plus reference TRBV2 and TRBJ2-7, the full variable domain is EPEVTQTPSHQVTQMGQEVILRCVPISNHLYFYWYRQILGQKVEFLVSFYNNEISEKSEIFDDQFSVERPDGSNFTLKIRSTKLEDSAMYFCASSEKSAGGFSSYEQYFGPGTRLTVT.

V gene TRBV12-3 or TRBV12-4 combines with J gene TRBJ2-3; D remains unclear. Deletions cut 2 bases from V and 3 bases from J, with 6 bases between. CDR3 length: 13 residues. The CDR3 loop is CASSLLATDTQYF. CDR3 DNA: TGTGCCAGCAGTTTACTGGCAACAGATACGCAGTATTTT.

V gene TRBV12-3 or TRBV12-4 combines with J gene TRBJ2-7; 9 bases agree with TRBD1. The CDR3 spans 14 residues. J gave up 1 base and V 4 bases, and 2 bases lay outside the gene matches. Written as DNA, the CDR3 is TGTGCCAGCAGTTGGACAGGGGTGTCCTACGAGCAGTACTTC. This codes for CASSWTGVSYEQYF.

The chain is built from TRBV14 and TRBJ2-2; no firm D call. The CDR3 consists of 13 residues. Germline assignment: CDR1 SGHDN and CDR2 FVKESK. The V end lost 1 base, the J end lost 2 bases, and 2 bases lay between the germline ends. CDR3 bases: TGTGCCAGCAGCCAAGTCAACACCGGGGAGCTGTTTTTT. Its translation is CASSQVNTGELFF.

This chain joins TRBV12-3 or TRBV12-4 and TRBJ1-1; 8 bases are shared with TRBD1. After removal of 4 bases from V and 1 base from J, the junction contained 8 bases not matched to a gene. This CDR3 is 16 amino acids long. CDR3 in DNA: TGTGCCAGCAGTTCATCCCAGGGGGCCGGGAACACTGAAGCTTTCTTT. Protein: CASSSSQGAGNTEAFF.

This clonotype was observed at least ten times. The rearrangement joins TRBV5-8 to TRBJ1-1; 7 bases align to TRBD1. The germline V gene has CDR1 SGHTS and CDR2 YDEGEE. The V segment lost 5 bases and the J segment 0 bases; nucleotides outside the gene matches: 4. CDR3 length equals 14 residues. The CDR3 sequence: CASRRGQLNTEAFF. CDR3 coding DNA: TGTGCCAGCAGGAGGGGACAGCTGAACACTGAAGCTTTCTTT.

This clonotype was detected a few times. The V gene is TRBV7-9, the J gene TRBJ2-3, with TRBD1 matching over 7 bases. V lost 4 bases to trimming and J lost 0 bases; unmatched junction nucleotides: 4. The CDR3 is 15 residues long. The germline V gene encodes CDR1 SEHNR and CDR2 FQNEAQ (reference sequence). CDR3 amino acids: CASSWGQPSTDTQYF. CDR3 in DNA: TGTGCCAGCAGCTGGGGACAGCCTAGCACAGATACGCAGTATTTT.

In DNA form, the CDR3 reads TGCAGTGCTAGACTAGCGGTGTACACAGATACGCAGTATTTT. This encodes CSARLAVYTDTQYF. The chain recombines TRBV20-1 with TRBJ2-3; 7 nucleotides line up with TRBD2. V shed 2 bases and J 2 bases; nucleotides not matched to a gene: 4. The germline CDR1 and CDR2 sequences are DFQATT and SNEGSKA (reference sequence). The CDR3 consists of 14 residues.

The chain has TRBV15 and TRBJ2-3, with 10 bases that match TRBD2. The germline CDR1 and CDR2 sequences are LNHNV and YYDKDF (reference sequence). The V gene end was trimmed by 5 bases and the J gene end by 2 bases; junction bases not matched to a gene: 7. The CDR3 covers 16 residues. CDR3 nucleotide sequence: TGTGCCACCAGCCGCCTACTAGCGGGATTCACAGATACGCAGTATTTT. Protein sequence: CATSRLLAGFTDTQYF.

The chain employs TRBV10-3 and TRBJ1-2; a weak D match, TRBD1 (5 bases). V shed 8 bases and J shed 8 bases, with 12 bases lying between them. CDR3 length: 11 residues. Germline CDR1 reads ENHRY; CDR2 reads SYGVKD. The CDR3 bases are TGTGCCATCTGGGGGAACGGGGGCTACACCTTC. Translation gives CAIWGNGGYTF.

The chain employs TRBV6-2 or TRBV6-3 and TRBJ2-3; D gene ambiguous. Germline V gives CDR1 MNHEY, CDR2 SVGEGT. CDR3 size: 12 residues. Between the trimmed V and J ends, which lost 5 bases and 6 bases, there was a span of 9 bases. This CDR3 reads CASSPTVDTQYF. The CDR3 DNA follows: TGTGCCAGCAGTCCTACCGTGGATACGCAGTATTTT.

This clonotype was seen more than once but under ten times. The chain employs TRBV12-3 or TRBV12-4 and TRBJ1-5; D may be TRBD1 (6 bases). Trimming removed 6 bases at V and 0 bases at J, with 12 bases between. This CDR3 is built from 15 residues. The DNA of the CDR3 is TGTGCCAGCAGACAAGGGGGAGATAGCAATCAGCCCCAGCATTTT. Translation: CASRQGGDSNQPQHF.

This rearrangement joins TRBV6-5 to TRBJ2-3, with TRBD2 as a possible D gene (5 bases). Germline CDR1 MNHEY, CDR2 SVGAGI. Trimming removed 0 bases at V and 4 bases at J, with 11 bases between. This CDR3 is 15 amino acids long. The CDR3 reads CASSYSRERADTQYF. The CDR3, as DNA: TGTGCCAGCAGTTACTCAAGGGAGCGTGCAGATACGCAGTATTTT.

This CDR3 is CASGDRVPSGELFF. The CDR3 region has the DNA TGTGCCAGCGGGGACAGGGTGCCCTCCGGGGAGCTGTTTTTT. This chain links TRBV6-1 with TRBJ2-2, with 9 positions matching TRBD1. CDR1 is MNHNS, CDR2 SASEGT, per germline. There are 14 residues in the CDR3. After removal of 8 bases from V and 6 bases from J, the junction contained 7 bases not matched to a gene.

This clonotype was detected many times. V gene TRBV20-1 combines with J gene TRBJ1-6, with 8 bases lining up with TRBD1. The CDR3 is 13 amino acids. CDR1 is DFQATT, CDR2 SNEGSKA, per germline (reference sequence). The V and J ends lost 1 base and 7 bases, in that order; junction bases with no gene match: 0. CDR3 sequence reads: CSARAGGNSPLHF. The DNA of the CDR3 is TGCAGTGCTAGAGCAGGGGGCAATTCACCCCTCCACTTT.

This clonotype came up a few times. As DNA, the CDR3 is TGCGCCAGCAGCCAAGGTTACGTAATCAACACCGGGGAGCTGTTTTTT. This sequence encodes CASSQGYVINTGELFF. This sequence joins TRBV4-1 and TRBJ2-2, with D unresolved. The CDR3 length is 16 residues. The V gene lost 1 base and the J gene lost 2 bases, with 11 bases spanning the gap. Germline CDR1 MGHRA, CDR2 YSYEKL.

This clonotype was detected only a few times. The rearrangement uses TRBV20-1 and TRBJ2-5; D remains ambiguous. The V and J ends lost 5 bases and 2 bases respectively, with 18 bases between them. CDR3 length equals 15 residues. CDR1 and CDR2 (germline): DFQATT, SNEGSKA (reference sequence). The CDR3 reads CSAADRVIGQETQYF. CDR3 nucleotides: TGCAGTGCTGCCGATCGGGTGATAGGGCAAGAGACCCAGTACTTC.

This clonotype was counted once. The gene calls are TRBV12-5 and TRBJ2-2, with 7 bases matching TRBD1. After removal of 1 base from V and 4 bases from J, the junction contained 6 bases not matched to a gene. The CDR3 totals 16 residues. Germline-derived CDR1 and CDR2 are LGHNT and FRNRAP. The DNA for the CDR3 is TGTGCTAGTGGTTTGGATCAAGGGGGCGCCACCGGGGAGCTGTTTTTT. Its translation is CASGLDQGGATGELFF.

This clonotype was seen more than once but under ten times. This chain joins TRBV29-1 and TRBJ1-5; D is perhaps TRBD1 (5 bases). Looked up from germline, CDR1 is SQVTM and CDR2 is ANQGSEA. Trimming removed 6 bases at V and 3 bases at J, with 9 bases between. This CDR3 region has 12 residues. CDR3 nucleotide sequence: TGCAGCGTCGGGGCGATCAATCAGCCCCAGCATTTT. Amino acids: CSVGAINQPQHF. Drawing the rest from reference TRBV29-1 and TRBJ1-5, the complete variable domain is SAVISQKPSRDICQRGTSLTIQCQVDSQVTMMFWYRQQPGQSLTLIATANQGSEATYESGFVIDKFPISRPNLTFSTLTVSNMSPEDSSIYLCSVGAINQPQHFGDGTRLSIL.

The chain has TRBV28 and TRBJ2-5, with TRBD2 matching over 14 bases. This CDR3 comprises 15 residues. Germline V CDR1 and CDR2: MDHEN, SYDVKM. With V trimmed by 4 bases and J by 6 bases, 4 bases remained unmatched. CDR3 loop: CASSSGTSGGKTQYF. The CDR3 bases are TGTGCCAGCAGTTCAGGGACTAGCGGGGGAAAGACCCAGTACTTC.

The chain combines TRBV7-2 with TRBJ1-5; the D is unclear. Germline V lookup: CDR1 SGHTA, CDR2 FQGNSA. This CDR3 is 13 amino acids long. V was cut by 4 bases and J by 3 bases, with 7 bases left in between. The CDR3 sequence is CASSSWVNQPQHF. DNA for the CDR3: TGTGCCAGCAGCTCCTGGGTCAATCAGCCCCAGCATTTT.

The chain recombines TRBV27 with TRBJ1-2; the match to TRBD1 covers 7 bases. Trimming removed 6 bases from V and 0 bases from J; junction bases left unmatched: 7. The germline V gene has CDR1 MNHEY and CDR2 SMNVEV (reference sequence). The CDR3 has 15 residues. CDR3 protein: CASRNGTASNYGYTF. DNA of the CDR3: TGTGCCAGCAGGAACGGGACAGCCTCTAACTATGGCTACACCTTC.

The chain is built from TRBV20-1 and TRBJ2-1; TRBD1 or TRBD2 may be the D gene (6 bases each). CDR1 is DFQATT, CDR2 SNEGSKA, per germline (reference sequence). This CDR3 contains 14 residues. The ends were cut back, 7 bases at V and 0 bases at J, with 13 bases in the middle. CDR3 sequence (DNA): TGCAGTGTAAGGAGGGGGGTCTCCTACAATGAGCAGTTCTTC. Its protein is CSVRRGVSYNEQFF.

This clonotype occurred a few times. The gene calls are TRBV12-3 or TRBV12-4 and TRBJ1-1; D not resolved. CDR3 size: 15 residues. V gave up 0 bases and J gave up 6 bases, with 14 bases separating them. Here the CDR3 reads CASSLAGRYFAEAFF. Written as DNA, the CDR3 is TGTGCCAGCAGTTTAGCGGGCCGGTATTTCGCTGAAGCTTTCTTT.

The gene calls are TRBV3-1 and TRBJ1-5; D is uncertain. V was clipped by 1 base and J by 6 bases, with 13 bases between them. The germline V gene encodes CDR1 LGHDT and CDR2 YNNKEL (reference sequence). The CDR3 is 15 residues long. In DNA form, the CDR3 reads TGTGCCAGCAGCCAAGGCCCCGGACGCGGTCAGCCCCAGCATTTT. Protein product: CASSQGPGRGQPQHF.

V gene TRBV5-1 combines with J gene TRBJ2-7; no clear D. Germline V gene data show CDR1 as SGHRS and CDR2 as YFSETQ. The CDR3 contains 14 residues. V gave up 0 bases and J gave up 0 bases, with 7 bases separating them. The CDR3, as DNA: TGCGCCAGCAGCTTGGACAGTCTCTCCTACGAGCAGTACTTC. Amino acids: CASSLDSLSYEQYF.

This clonotype was counted only a few times. The V and J genes are TRBV4-3 and TRBJ1-4; 9 bases are shared with TRBD1. Germline V lookup: CDR1 LGHNA, CDR2 YSLEER. The ends lost 2 bases at V and 8 bases at J; junction bases unmatched: 6. This CDR3 spans 15 amino acids. This CDR3 reads CASSQQQGAGEKLFF. CDR3 bases: TGCGCCAGCAGCCAACAACAGGGGGCAGGGGAAAAACTGTTTTTT.